This T cell receptor beta chain emerged from a study of blood T cells in healthy people across ages. General study results and limits: Getting older went along with TCR beta diversity per million T cells dropping roughly linearly. When one million T cells were used, diversity estimates were thought to be underestimates.

It was with a sample-barcoded 5' primer and a J-beta primer mix that a second PCR of roughly 7 to 11 cycles was run. Samples each returned at least 3 million CDR3-containing paired-end reads. A single record per CDR3 protein comes from TCRdb applying MiXCR to the 5' RACE reads. In the table there are 600,000 to 800,000 distinct CDR3 sequences, under 65% of which are singletons. With regard to this clonotype: Antigen: not known.

V lost 2 bases and J 0 bases, leaving 8 bases between the germline ends. CDR1 is SGHDT and CDR2 is YYEEEE in the germline V gene. CDR3 length: 14 amino acids. The genes are TRBV5-6 and TRBJ1-2, with a possible D match to TRBD1 (6 bases). The sequence was obtained from a woman older than 75 in good health. The source material was blood. In DNA form, the CDR3 reads TGTGCCAGCAGCTTCAGGGGCCCTAACTATGGCTACACCTTC. Protein product: CASSFRGPNYGYTF.